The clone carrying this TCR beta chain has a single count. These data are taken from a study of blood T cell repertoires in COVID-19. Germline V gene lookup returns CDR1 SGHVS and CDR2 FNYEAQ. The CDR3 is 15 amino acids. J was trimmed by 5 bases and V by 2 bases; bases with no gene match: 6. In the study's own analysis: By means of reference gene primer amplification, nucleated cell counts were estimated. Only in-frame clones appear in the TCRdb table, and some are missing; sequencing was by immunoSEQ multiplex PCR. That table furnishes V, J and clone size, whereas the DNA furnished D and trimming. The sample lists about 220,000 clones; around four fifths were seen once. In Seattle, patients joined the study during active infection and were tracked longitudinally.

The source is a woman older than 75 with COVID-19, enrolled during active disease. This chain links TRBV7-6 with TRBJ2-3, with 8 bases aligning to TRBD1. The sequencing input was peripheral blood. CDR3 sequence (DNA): TGTGCCAGCAGCTTATGGGGACAGGACCGAGATACGCAGTATTTT. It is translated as CASSLWGQDRDTQYF.